The rows below give T cell receptor beta chains drawn from one sample of a study of regulatory T cells in long-lasting Graves disease. TCRdb reprocessed the multiplex PCR reads via MiXCR and lists one record per CDR3 protein. The sample consists of about 430,000 distinct CDR3 sequences, over 12% of them appearing once. These data were also filed under a second study, of T cells in Graves' hyperthyroidism and ophthalmopathy.

Specimen: peripheral blood mononuclear cells (PBMCs), collected at new diagnosis, from a patient treated with antithyroid drugs. These receptors were taken from a woman between 40 and 55 years old with Graves disease. Both conserved end residues are part of each CDR3. Each record gives: V gene, D gene, clone size, J gene, CDR3 protein, CDR3 DNA. The D gene is left open where the match is weak. A row's size may be missing; if present it is once, few, many or a size class.

v_call: TRBV27; d_call: -; clone_size: many; j_call: TRBJ2-7; cdr3_aa: CASSPGDEQYF; cdr3_nt: TGTGCCAGCAGTCCAGGGGACGAGCAGTACTTC
v_call: TRBV20-1; d_call: TRBD2; clone_size: many; j_call: TRBJ2-1; cdr3_aa: CSATVGLGNEQFF; cdr3_nt: TGCAGTGCAACCGTCGGACTAGGGAATGAGCAGTTCTTC
v_call: TRBV6-1; d_call: TRBD1; clone_size: many; j_call: TRBJ2-7; cdr3_aa: CASSRDSRNEQYF; cdr3_nt: TGTGCCAGCAGTCGGGACAGTAGAAATGAGCAGTACTTC
v_call: TRBV4-3; d_call: -; clone_size: -; j_call: TRBJ1-5; cdr3_aa: CASSQSPWGGFSNQPQHF; cdr3_nt: TGCGCCAGCAGCCAAAGTCCTTGGGGGGGGTTCAGCAATCAGCCCCAGCATTTT
v_call: TRBV28; d_call: TRBD1; clone_size: -; j_call: TRBJ2-1; cdr3_aa: CASSVSGTGAHDEQFF; cdr3_nt: TGTGCCAGCAGTGTCTCCGGGACAGGGGCGCACGATGAGCAGTTCTTC
v_call: TRBV4-2; d_call: TRBD2; clone_size: many; j_call: TRBJ2-5; cdr3_aa: CASSQDPMTSGSETQYF; cdr3_nt: TGTGCCAGCAGCCAAGATCCCATGACTAGCGGGAGTGAGACCCAGTACTTC
v_call: TRBV28; d_call: -; clone_size: many; j_call: TRBJ1-4; cdr3_aa: CAIQDTPNEKLFF; cdr3_nt: TGTGCCATACAGGACACCCCTAATGAAAAACTGTTTTTT
v_call: TRBV18; d_call: TRBD2; clone_size: -; j_call: TRBJ2-1; cdr3_aa: CASSPPMGREAYNEQFF; cdr3_nt: TGTGCCAGCTCACCACCTATGGGGCGGGAGGCCTACAATGAGCAGTTCTTT
v_call: TRBV5-1; d_call: -; clone_size: many; j_call: TRBJ2-2; cdr3_aa: CASRRDSDTGELFF; cdr3_nt: TGCGCCAGCAGACGGGACTCAGACACCGGGGAGCTGTTTTTT
v_call: TRBV14; d_call: TRBD1; clone_size: many; j_call: TRBJ2-7; cdr3_aa: CASSQARGQGAVEQYF; cdr3_nt: TGTGCCAGCAGCCAAGCCAGAGGACAGGGGGCAGTCGAGCAGTACTTC
v_call: TRBV25-1; d_call: -; clone_size: many; j_call: TRBJ1-3; cdr3_aa: CASSQISGNTIYF; cdr3_nt: TGTGCCAGCAGTCAGATCTCTGGAAACACCATATATTTT
v_call: TRBV14; d_call: -; clone_size: many; j_call: TRBJ1-2; cdr3_aa: CASSQEDWGRGYTF; cdr3_nt: TGTGCCAGCAGCCAAGAGGATTGGGGACGGGGCTACACCTTC
v_call: TRBV7-9; d_call: TRBD1; clone_size: -; j_call: TRBJ1-2; cdr3_aa: CASSLGGTGADGYTF; cdr3_nt: TGTGCCAGCAGCTTAGGGGGGACAGGGGCGGATGGCTACACCTTC
v_call: TRBV12-5; d_call: -; clone_size: many; j_call: TRBJ2-7; cdr3_aa: CASGLVLGDPSYEQYF; cdr3_nt: TGTGCTAGTGGTTTGGTACTTGGGGACCCCTCCTACGAGCAGTACTTC
v_call: TRBV28; d_call: -; clone_size: few; j_call: TRBJ1-3; cdr3_aa: CASRSGAGNTIYF; cdr3_nt: TGTGCCAGCAGGTCAGGGGCTGGAAACACCATATATTTT
v_call: TRBV7-8; d_call: -; clone_size: -; j_call: TRBJ2-3; cdr3_aa: CASSLNYRDTQYF; cdr3_nt: TGTGCCAGCAGCTTAAATTATAGAGATACGCAGTATTTT
v_call: TRBV5-1; d_call: -; clone_size: few; j_call: TRBJ2-2; cdr3_aa: CASSLNGDTGELFF; cdr3_nt: TGCGCCAGCAGCTTGAACGGCGACACCGGGGAGCTGTTTTTT